Below, 2 T cell receptor beta chains from the same sample are listed, as sequenced in a study of blood T cell repertoires in COVID-19. Libraries were prepared by immunoSEQ multiplex PCR; TCRdb keeps only in-frame clonotypes and omits some of them. The sample shows 100,000 to 120,000 clones, roughly four fifths of them seen only once. The sequenced sample consisted of peripheral blood. The receptors were sampled from a woman aged 60 to 75 with acute or convalescent COVID-19.

The chain employs TRBV3-1 (or the pseudogene TRBV3-2) and TRBJ2-7; 8 bases fit TRBD2. The ends lost 0 bases at V and 6 bases at J; junction bases unmatched: 7. The CDR3 extends over 15 amino acids. CDR1 LGHDT and CDR2 YNNKEL come from the germline V gene (reference sequence). This chain's CDR3 is CASSQELSGGPEQYF. CDR3 DNA sequence: TGTGCCAGCAGCCAAGAGTTGTCGGGGGGGCCCGAGCAGTACTTC.

The chain links TRBV6-2 or TRBV6-3 to TRBJ2-7; D not certain. Deletions cut 2 bases from V and 7 bases from J, with 15 bases between. Germline CDR1 reads MNHEY; CDR2 reads SVGEGT. The CDR3 has 14 amino acids. The CDR3 spells CASSYVVGPREQYF. DNA of the CDR3: TGTGCCAGCAGTTACGTCGTAGGCCCCAGGGAGCAGTACTTC.